The clone carrying this TCR beta chain was counted a few times. Its antigen is not known. Under the authors' procedure: Out-of-frame sequences were removed, leaving a few million distinct TCRbeta sequences. Sequencing used immunoSEQ multiplex PCR; TCRdb keeps in-frame clones, though not all of them. The DNA gave D and trimming, while V, J and clone size come from that table. This table holds around 61,000 clones, 82% found once. The germline V gene encodes CDR1 MDHEN and CDR2 SYDVKM. Trimming pared 3 bases from V and 9 bases from J, leaving 17 bases between. The CDR3 length is 14 residues. The sort gate was single viable CD3+CD4+CD8-CD45RO+ cells for memory CD4+ T cells. Serostatus was set by detecting CMV pp150, pp28, p38, p52 IgG. This sample was included in a study of memory CD4+ T cells and cytomegalovirus serostatus. Notes on the study in general: Suggested: most of the CMV-linked TCR signature lies in CD4+ memory cells.

This TCR came from an adult in good health and CMV-seronegative. The sample taken for sequencing was memory CD4+ T cells from blood. The V and J genes are TRBV28 and TRBJ1-1; no clear D gene. CDR3: CASSFTSSVMKAFF. CDR3 nucleotide sequence: TGTGCCAGCAGTTTTACTTCGTCGGTAATGAAAGCTTTCTTT. The full variable domain, in which reference TRBV28 and TRBJ1-1 provide the parts outside the CDR3, is DVKVTQSSRYLVKRTGEKVFLECVQDMDHENMFWYRQDPGLGLRLIYFSYDVKMKEKGDIPEGYSVSREKKERFSLILESASTNQTSMYLCASSFTSSVMKAFFGQGTRLTVV.